The T cell receptor (beta chain) under discussion was sequenced for a study of synovial regulatory T cells in juvenile arthritis. Whole-study context: A few patients were therapy-naive; five or six received methotrexate alone. Whole-study findings and limits: CDR3 overlap with synovial Tregs was higher for iaTregs than other blood Tregs. Synovial Teff and blood CPL repertoires partially overlapped with iaTreg TCR repertoires, which were largely patient-private.

The CDR3 is 13 residues long. DNA is not recorded here. Germline loops: CDR1 SQVTM, CDR2 ANQGSEA. In the case of this clone: Its antigen is currently unknown.

Patients were aged median around 12 years with disease lasting median roughly seven years. Profiled with immunoSEQ multiplex PCR; TCRdb holds only in-frame clones, not every one. This table holds just under 10,000 clones. This TCR was recovered from a donor aged 2-30 years with juvenile idiopathic arthritis. The rearrangement uses TRBV29-1 and TRBJ1-1. The sample taken for sequencing was Treg cells from blood. The subset here: remaining (HLA-DR-negative) circulating blood Treg cells. The CDR3 sequence is CSVGVGLNTEAFF.